One sample yielded the 11 T cell receptor beta chains listed below, sequenced in a study of blood T cell repertoires in COVID-19. Some clones are missing from TCRdb's copy, which holds only in-frame ones; the method was immunoSEQ multiplex PCR. The table includes just over 300,000 clones, roughly 90% detected once. Sequenced input: PBMCs or T cells enriched from blood (not recorded which). The receptor source for this set is a woman under 30 who had recovered from COVID-19.

The chain couples TRBV12-3 or TRBV12-4 to TRBJ1-1, with D perhaps matching TRBD1 (6 bases). CDR3 size: 13 residues. The V end lost 6 bases, the J end lost 0 bases, and 8 bases lay between the germline ends. The CDR3 loop is CASSRTVNTEAFF. As DNA, the CDR3 is TGTGCCAGCAGCCGGACAGTGAACACTGAAGCTTTCTTT.

V is TRBV4-1 and J is TRBJ2-1; weak D call: TRBD2 (6 bases). This CDR3 region has 20 residues. Trimming cost V 2 bases and J 3 bases, with 26 bases left between them. CDR1 is MGHRA and CDR2 is YSYEKL in the germline V gene. The CDR3: CASSQSRLLGIGRRYNEQFF. In DNA form, the CDR3 reads TGCGCCAGCAGCCAATCTCGCCTTTTGGGAATCGGGAGACGCTACAATGAGCAGTTCTTC.

This clone has just a few counts. This sequence joins TRBV24-1 and TRBJ2-1, with D unresolved. Per germline, CDR1 KGHDR and CDR2 SFDVKD. The V gene lost 7 bases and the J gene lost 7 bases, with 22 bases spanning the gap. The CDR3 totals 16 residues. The CDR3 region is CATRAERVPRPNEQFF. The DNA of the CDR3 is TGTGCCACCAGGGCGGAAAGAGTACCCCGGCCAAATGAGCAGTTCTTC.

The genes are TRBV19 and TRBJ1-3; D is perhaps TRBD1 (5 bases). The CDR3 runs 15 residues. Germline CDR1 LNHDA, CDR2 SQIVND (reference sequence). With 7 bases removed from V and 4 bases from J, the gap between germline ends came to 17 bases. CDR3 bases: TGTGCCAGTACATCGTTGCTCAGGGTGGGAAACACCATATATTTT. It codes for CASTSLLRVGNTIYF.

In its sample, this clone was seen once. The chain uses TRBV11-2 and TRBJ1-2, with D uncertain. The germline V gene encodes CDR1 SGHAT and CDR2 FQNNGV. The V gene lost 2 bases and the J gene lost 8 bases, with 12 bases spanning the gap. The CDR3 loop spans 13 amino acids. In DNA form, the CDR3 reads TGTGCCAGCAGCTTACATGAGGAGCTAGGCTACACCTTC. Its protein product is CASSLHEELGYTF. Full variable domain (remainder filled in from reference TRBV11-2 and TRBJ1-2): EAGVAQSPRYKIIEKRQSVAFWCNPISGHATLYWYQQILGQGPKLLIQFQNNGVVDDSQLPKDRFSAERLKGVDSTLKIQPAKLEDSAVYLCASSLHEELGYTFGSGTRLTVV.

This chain connects TRBV9 to TRBJ1-1; D may be TRBD1 (5 bases). This CDR3 is 14 amino acids long. Per germline, CDR1 SGDLS and CDR2 YYNGEE. The V end lost 4 bases, the J end lost 3 bases, and 13 bases lay between the germline ends. In DNA, the CDR3 is TGTGCCAGCAGCCCCCACGTGGGGCACACTGAAGCTTTCTTT. It encodes CASSPHVGHTEAFF.

CDR3 region: CASSLTPLASSEQFF. CDR3 DNA sequence: TGTGCCAGCAGCTTAACACCTCTCGCCTCAAGTGAGCAGTTCTTC. The chain carries TRBV7-7 and TRBJ2-1; D is ambiguous. Germline V gene sequence: CDR1 SSHAT, CDR2 FNYEAQ (reference sequence). The CDR3 is 15 amino acids. The germline V and J ends were trimmed by 2 bases and 9 bases, with 17 bases remaining between them. The whole variable domain, remainder taken from reference TRBV7-7 and TRBJ2-1, is GAGVSQSPRYKVTKRGQDVTLRCDPISSHATLYWYQQALGQGPEFLTYFNYEAQPDKSGLPSDRFSAERPEGSISTLTIQRTEQRDSAMYRCASSLTPLASSEQFFGPGTRLTVL.

This chain connects TRBV6-1 to TRBJ1-4, with no clear D. The V end lost 10 bases, the J end lost 7 bases, and 19 bases lay between the germline ends. Germline CDR1 is MNHNS and CDR2 is SASEGT. The CDR3 is 14 amino acids. The CDR3, as DNA: TGTGCCACCTATAAGTGGCTACAGACTGAAAAACTGTTTTTT. Its protein product is CATYKWLQTEKLFF.

This clone was observed once. CDR3 protein: CASSLLPNPLSDEQFF. Here the CDR3 DNA reads TGTGCCAGCAGCTTACTACCCAACCCCCTTAGTGATGAGCAGTTCTTC. The V gene is TRBV7-2, the J gene TRBJ2-1; D gene unclear. Deletions cut 2 bases from V and 8 bases from J, with 19 bases between. The CDR3 runs to 16 residues. Germline values: CDR1 SGHTA, CDR2 FQGNSA.

J is TRBJ2-7 and V is TRBV6-2 or TRBV6-3; TRBD2 agrees at 10 bases. The germline V gene has CDR1 MNHEY and CDR2 SVGEGT. The CDR3 extends over 14 amino acids. V dropped 4 bases and J dropped 3; count of bases not matched to a gene: 3. The CDR3, as DNA: TGTGCCAGCAGTTTCGGGACTAGCGTCTACGAGCAGTACTTC. It is translated as CASSFGTSVYEQYF.

This clone was seen a handful of times. The CDR3 protein is CASSDLLEPGGDSPLHF. The DNA for the CDR3 is TGTGCCAGCTCAGACTTATTGGAGCCGGGCGGGGATTCACCCCTCCACTTT. The genes are TRBV18 and TRBJ1-6; D is unresolved. Trimming left V 5 bases short and J 8 bases short, with 22 bases between. The CDR3 loop spans 17 amino acids. Germline V CDR1 and CDR2: KGHSH, LQKENI.